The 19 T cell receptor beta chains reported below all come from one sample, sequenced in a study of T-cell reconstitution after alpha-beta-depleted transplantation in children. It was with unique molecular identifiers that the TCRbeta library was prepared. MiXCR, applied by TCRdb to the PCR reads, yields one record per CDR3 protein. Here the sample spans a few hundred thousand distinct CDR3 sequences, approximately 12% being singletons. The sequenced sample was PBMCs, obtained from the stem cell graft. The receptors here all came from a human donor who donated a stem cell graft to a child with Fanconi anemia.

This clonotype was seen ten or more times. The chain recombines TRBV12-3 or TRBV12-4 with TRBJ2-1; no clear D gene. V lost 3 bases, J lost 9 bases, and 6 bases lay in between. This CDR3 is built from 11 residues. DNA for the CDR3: TGTGCCAGCAGTTTTTATTTTGAGCAGTTCTTC. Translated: CASSFYFEQFF.

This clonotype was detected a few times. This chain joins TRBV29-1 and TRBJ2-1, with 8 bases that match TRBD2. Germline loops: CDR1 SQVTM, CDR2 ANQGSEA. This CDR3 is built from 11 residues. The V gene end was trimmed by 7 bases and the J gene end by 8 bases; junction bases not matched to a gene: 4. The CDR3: CSARGGDEQFF. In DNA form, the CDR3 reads TGCAGCGCCCGGGGGGGGGATGAGCAGTTCTTC.

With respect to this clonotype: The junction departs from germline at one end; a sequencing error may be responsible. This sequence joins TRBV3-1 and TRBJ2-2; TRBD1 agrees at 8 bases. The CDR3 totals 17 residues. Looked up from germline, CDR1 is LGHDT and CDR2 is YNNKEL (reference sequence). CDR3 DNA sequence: TGTGCCTGCAGTCCCGGGACAGGCCGATCGAACACCGGGGAGCTGTTTTTT. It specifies CACSPGTGRSNTGELFF.

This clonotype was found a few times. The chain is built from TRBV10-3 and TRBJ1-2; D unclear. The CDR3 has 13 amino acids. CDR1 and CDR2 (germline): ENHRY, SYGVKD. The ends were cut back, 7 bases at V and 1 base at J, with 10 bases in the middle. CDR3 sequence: CAITPDDNYGYTF. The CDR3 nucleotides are TGTGCCATCACTCCGGACGATAACTATGGCTACACCTTC.

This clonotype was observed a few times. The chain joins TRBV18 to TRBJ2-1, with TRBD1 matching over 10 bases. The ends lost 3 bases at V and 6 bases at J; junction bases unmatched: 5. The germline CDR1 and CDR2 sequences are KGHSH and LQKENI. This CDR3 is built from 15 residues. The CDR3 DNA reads TGTGCCAGCTCACCTCAGAGGACAGGGGGCAATGAGCAGTTCTTC. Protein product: CASSPQRTGGNEQFF.

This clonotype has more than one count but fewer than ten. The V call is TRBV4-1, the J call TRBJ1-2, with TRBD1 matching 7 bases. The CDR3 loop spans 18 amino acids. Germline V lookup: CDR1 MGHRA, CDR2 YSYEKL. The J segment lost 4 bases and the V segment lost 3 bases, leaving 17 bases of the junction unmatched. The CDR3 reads CASSQEPAGTANPYGYTF. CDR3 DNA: TGCGCCAGCAGCCAGGAGCCGGCCGGGACAGCGAACCCCTATGGCTACACCTTC.

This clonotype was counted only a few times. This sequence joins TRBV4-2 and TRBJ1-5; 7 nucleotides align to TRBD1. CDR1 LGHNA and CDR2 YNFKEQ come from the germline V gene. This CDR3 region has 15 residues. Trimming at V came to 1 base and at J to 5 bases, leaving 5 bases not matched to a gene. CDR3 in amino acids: CASSQAGTAYQPQHF. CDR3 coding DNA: TGTGCCAGCAGCCAAGCCGGGACAGCCTATCAGCCCCAGCATTTT.

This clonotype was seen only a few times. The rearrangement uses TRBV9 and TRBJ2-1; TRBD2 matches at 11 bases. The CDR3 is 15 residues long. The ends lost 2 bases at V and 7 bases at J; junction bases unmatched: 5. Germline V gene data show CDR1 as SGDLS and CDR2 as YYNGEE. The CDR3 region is CASSVSGGAENEQFF. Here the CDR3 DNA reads TGTGCCAGCAGCGTTAGCGGGGGGGCCGAAAATGAGCAGTTCTTC.

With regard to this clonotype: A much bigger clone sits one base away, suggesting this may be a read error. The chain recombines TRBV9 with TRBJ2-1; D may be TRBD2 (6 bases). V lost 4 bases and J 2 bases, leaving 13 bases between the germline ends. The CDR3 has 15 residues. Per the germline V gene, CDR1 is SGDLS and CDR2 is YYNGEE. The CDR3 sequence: CASSPRDLPYNEQFF. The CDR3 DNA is TGTGCCAGCAGCCCCCGGGACTTGCCCTACAATGAGCAGTTCTTC. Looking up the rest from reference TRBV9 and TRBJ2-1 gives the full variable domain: DSGVTQTPKHLITATGQRVTLRCSPRSGDLSVYWYQQSLDQGLQFLIQYYNGEERAKGNILERFSAQQFPDLHSELNLSSLELGDSALYFCASSPRDLPYNEQFFGPGTRLTVL.

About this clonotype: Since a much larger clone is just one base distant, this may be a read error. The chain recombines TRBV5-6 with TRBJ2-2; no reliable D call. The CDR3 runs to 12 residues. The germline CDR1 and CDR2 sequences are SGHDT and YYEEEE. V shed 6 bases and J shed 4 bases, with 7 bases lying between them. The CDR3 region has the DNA TGTGCCAGCAACCGCAGCACCGGGGAGCTGTTTTTT. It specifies CASNRSTGELFF.

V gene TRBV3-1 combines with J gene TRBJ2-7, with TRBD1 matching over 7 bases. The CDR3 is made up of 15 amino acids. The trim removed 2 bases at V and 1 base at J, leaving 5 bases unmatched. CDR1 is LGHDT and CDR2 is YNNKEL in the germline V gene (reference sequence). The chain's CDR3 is CASSQPNRGSYEQYV. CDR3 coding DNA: TGTGCCAGCAGCCAACCTAACAGGGGTTCCTACGAGCAGTACGTC.

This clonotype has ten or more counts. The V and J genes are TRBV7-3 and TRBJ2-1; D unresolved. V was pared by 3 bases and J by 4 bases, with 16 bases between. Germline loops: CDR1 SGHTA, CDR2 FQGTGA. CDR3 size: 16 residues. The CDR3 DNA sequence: TGTGCCAGCAGCTTGTCCGCTGGCCCCCCGTACAATGAGCAGTTCTTC. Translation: CASSLSAGPPYNEQFF.

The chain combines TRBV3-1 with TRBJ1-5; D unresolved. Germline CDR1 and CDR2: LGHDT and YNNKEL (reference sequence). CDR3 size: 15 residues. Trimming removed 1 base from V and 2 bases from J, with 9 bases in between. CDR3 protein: CASSQGFRGNQPQHF. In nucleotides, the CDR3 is TGTGCCAGCAGCCAAGGATTTCGTGGCAATCAGCCCCAGCATTTT.

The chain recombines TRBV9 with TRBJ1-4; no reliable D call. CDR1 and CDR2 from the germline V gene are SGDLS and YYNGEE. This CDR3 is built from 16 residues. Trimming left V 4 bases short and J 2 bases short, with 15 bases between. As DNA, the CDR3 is TGTGCCAGCAGCCCTCGGGGTAGCCCTACTAATGAAAAACTGTTTTTT. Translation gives CASSPRGSPTNEKLFF.

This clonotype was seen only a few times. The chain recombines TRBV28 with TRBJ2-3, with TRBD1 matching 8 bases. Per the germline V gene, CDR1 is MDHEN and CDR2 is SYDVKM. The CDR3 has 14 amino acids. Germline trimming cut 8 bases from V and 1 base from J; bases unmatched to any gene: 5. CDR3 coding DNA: TGTGCCAGCGTCCAGGACAGGGGCACAGATACGCAGTATTTT. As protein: CASVQDRGTDTQYF.

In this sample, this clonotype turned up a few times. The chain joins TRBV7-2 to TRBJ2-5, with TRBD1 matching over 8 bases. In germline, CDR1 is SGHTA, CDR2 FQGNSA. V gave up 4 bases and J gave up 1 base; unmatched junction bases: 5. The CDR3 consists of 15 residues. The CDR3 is CASSSNRGVQETQYF. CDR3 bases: TGTGCCAGCAGCTCCAACAGGGGGGTCCAAGAGACCCAGTACTTC.

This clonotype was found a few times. In DNA, the CDR3 is TGTGCCAGTGTCGAAACGGGAGATATGAACACTGAAGCTTTCTTT. It yields the protein CASVETGDMNTEAFF. This chain links TRBV19 with TRBJ1-1, with unresolved D. The CDR3 extends over 15 amino acids. Germline CDR1 and CDR2: LNHDA and SQIVND (reference sequence). The ends were cut back, 8 bases at V and 0 bases at J, with 16 bases in the middle.

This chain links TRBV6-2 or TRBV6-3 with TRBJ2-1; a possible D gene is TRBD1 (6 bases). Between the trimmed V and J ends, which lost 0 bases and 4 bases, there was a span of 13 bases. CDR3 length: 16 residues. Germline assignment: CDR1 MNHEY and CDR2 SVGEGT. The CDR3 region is CASSYSIVQGYNEQFF. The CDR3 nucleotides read TGTGCCAGCAGTTACTCCATCGTACAGGGATACAATGAGCAGTTCTTC.

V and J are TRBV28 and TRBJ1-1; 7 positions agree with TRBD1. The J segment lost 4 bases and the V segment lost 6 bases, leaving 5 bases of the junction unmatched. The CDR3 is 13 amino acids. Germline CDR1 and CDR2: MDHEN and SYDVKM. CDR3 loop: CASRPGQLTEAFF. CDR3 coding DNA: TGTGCCAGCAGACCGGGACAGCTCACTGAAGCTTTCTTT.